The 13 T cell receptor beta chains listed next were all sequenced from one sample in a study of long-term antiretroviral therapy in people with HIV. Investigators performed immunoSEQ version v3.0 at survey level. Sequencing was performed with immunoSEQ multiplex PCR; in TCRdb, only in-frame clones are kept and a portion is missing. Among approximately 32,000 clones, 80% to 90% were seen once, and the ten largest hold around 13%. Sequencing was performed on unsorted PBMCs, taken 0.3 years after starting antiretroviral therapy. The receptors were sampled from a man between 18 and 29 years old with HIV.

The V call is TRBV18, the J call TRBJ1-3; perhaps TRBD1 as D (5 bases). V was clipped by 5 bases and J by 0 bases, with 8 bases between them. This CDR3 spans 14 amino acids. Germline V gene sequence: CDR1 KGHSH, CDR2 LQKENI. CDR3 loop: CASSGGNSGNTIYF. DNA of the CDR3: TGTGCCAGCTCAGGGGGAAACTCTGGAAACACCATATATTTT.

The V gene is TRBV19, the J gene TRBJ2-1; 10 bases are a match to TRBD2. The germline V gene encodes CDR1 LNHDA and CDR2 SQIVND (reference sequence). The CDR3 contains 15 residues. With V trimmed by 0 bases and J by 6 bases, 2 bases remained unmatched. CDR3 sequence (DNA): TGTGCCAGTAGTATAGAGCCTAGCGGGAGCAATGAGCAGTTCTTC. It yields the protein CASSIEPSGSNEQFF.

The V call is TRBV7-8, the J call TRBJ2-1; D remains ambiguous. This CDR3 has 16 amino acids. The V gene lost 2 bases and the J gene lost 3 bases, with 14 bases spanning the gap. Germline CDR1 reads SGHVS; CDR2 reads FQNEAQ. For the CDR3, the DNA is TGTGCCAGCAGCTTATTTGGGCAGGCCGGCTACAATGAGCAGTTCTTC. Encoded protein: CASSLFGQAGYNEQFF.

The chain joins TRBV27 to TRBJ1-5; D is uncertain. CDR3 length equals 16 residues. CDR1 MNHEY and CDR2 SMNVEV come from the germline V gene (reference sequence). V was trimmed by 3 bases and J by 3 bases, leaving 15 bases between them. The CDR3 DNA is TGTGCCAGCAGTTTCCGGGGTTGGGGTTCCAATCAGCCCCAGCATTTT. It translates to CASSFRGWGSNQPQHF.

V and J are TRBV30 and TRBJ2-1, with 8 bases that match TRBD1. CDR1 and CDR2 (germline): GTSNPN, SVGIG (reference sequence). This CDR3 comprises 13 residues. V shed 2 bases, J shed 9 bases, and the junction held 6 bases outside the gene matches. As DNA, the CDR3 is TGTGCCTGGAGTAAGGACAGGGTGGGTGAGCAGTTCTTC. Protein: CAWSKDRVGEQFF.

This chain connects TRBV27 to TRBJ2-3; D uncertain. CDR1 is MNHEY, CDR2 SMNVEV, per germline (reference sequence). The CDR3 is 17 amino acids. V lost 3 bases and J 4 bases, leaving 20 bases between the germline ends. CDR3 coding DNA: TGTGCCAGCAGTTTTCGAGACGGACCTCCTAGGGCAGATACGCAGTATTTT. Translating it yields CASSFRDGPPRADTQYF.

The DNA of the CDR3 is TGTGCCAGCTCACCACGGCCCCCTAGGTCCGGGGAGCTGTTTTTT. It yields the protein CASSPRPPRSGELFF. This chain joins TRBV18 and TRBJ2-2; D unclear. Trimming left V 1 base short and J 6 bases short, with 12 bases between. Per germline, CDR1 KGHSH and CDR2 LQKENI. This CDR3 is built from 15 residues.

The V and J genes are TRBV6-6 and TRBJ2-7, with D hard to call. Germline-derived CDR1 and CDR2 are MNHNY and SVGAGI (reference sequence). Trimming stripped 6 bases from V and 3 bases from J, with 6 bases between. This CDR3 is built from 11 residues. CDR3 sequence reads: CASRDLYEQYF. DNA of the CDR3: TGTGCCAGCAGGGACCTCTACGAGCAGTACTTC.

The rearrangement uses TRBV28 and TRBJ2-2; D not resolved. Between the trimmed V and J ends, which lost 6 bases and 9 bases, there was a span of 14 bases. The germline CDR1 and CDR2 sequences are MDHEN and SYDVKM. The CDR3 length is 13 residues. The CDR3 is CASSGRVHRELFF. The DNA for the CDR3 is TGTGCCAGCAGCGGACGGGTACACCGGGAGCTGTTTTTT.

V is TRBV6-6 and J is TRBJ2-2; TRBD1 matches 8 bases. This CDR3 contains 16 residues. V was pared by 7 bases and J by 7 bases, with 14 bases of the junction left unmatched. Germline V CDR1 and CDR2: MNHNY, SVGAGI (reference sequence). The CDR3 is CASISPTGDEVGELFF. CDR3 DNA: TGTGCCAGCATCTCGCCGACAGGGGACGAGGTCGGGGAGCTGTTTTTT.

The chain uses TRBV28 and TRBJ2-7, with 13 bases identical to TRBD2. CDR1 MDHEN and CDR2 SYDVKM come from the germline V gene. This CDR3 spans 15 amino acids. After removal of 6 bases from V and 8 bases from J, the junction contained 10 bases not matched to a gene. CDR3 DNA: TGTGCCAGCAGCCCGTTCGGGACTAGCGGGACTCAGCAGTACTTC. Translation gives CASSPFGTSGTQQYF.

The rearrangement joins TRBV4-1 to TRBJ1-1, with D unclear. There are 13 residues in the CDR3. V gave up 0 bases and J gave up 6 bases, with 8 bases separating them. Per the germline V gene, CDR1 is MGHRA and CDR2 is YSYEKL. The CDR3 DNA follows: TGCGCCAGCAGCCAAGAATTGTCTTCTGAAGCTTTCTTT. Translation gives CASSQELSSEAFF.

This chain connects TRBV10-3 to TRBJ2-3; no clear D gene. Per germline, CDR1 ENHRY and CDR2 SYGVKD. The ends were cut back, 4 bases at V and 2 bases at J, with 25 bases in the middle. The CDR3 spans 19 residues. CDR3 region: CAISGSPTRNVPYTDTQYF. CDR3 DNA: TGTGCCATCAGTGGGTCACCGACCCGTAACGTCCCTTACACAGATACGCAGTATTTT.